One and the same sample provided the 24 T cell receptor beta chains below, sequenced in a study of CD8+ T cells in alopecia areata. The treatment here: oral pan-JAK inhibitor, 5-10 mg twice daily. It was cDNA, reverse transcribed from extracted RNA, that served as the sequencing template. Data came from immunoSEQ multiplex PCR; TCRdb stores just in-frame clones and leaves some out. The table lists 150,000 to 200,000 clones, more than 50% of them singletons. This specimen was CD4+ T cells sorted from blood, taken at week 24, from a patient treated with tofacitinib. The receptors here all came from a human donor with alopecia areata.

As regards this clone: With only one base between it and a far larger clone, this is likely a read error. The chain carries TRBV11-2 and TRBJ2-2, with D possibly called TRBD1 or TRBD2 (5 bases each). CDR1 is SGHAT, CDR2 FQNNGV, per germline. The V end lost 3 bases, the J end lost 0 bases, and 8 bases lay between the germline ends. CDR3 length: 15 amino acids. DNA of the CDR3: TGTGCCAGCAGCTTTGGGACGACGAACACCGGGGAGCTGTTTTTT. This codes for CASSFGTTNTGELFF.

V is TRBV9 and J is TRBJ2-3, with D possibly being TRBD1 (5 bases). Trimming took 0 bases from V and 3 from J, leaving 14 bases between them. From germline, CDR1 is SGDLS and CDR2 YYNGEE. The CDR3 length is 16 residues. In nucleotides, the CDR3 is TGTGCCAGCAGCGTAGGCGCCAGGGAACGAACAGATACGCAGTATTTT. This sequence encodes CASSVGARERTDTQYF. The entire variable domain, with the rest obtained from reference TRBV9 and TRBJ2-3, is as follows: DSGVTQTPKHLITATGQRVTLRCSPRSGDLSVYWYQQSLDQGLQFLIQYYNGEERAKGNILERFSAQQFPDLHSELNLSSLELGDSALYFCASSVGARERTDTQYFGPGTRLTVL.

The CDR3 reads CASSQEPEGPYGYTF. The CDR3 bases are TGCGCCAGCAGCCAAGAACCCGAGGGCCCCTATGGCTACACCTTC. J is TRBJ1-2 and V is TRBV4-3; D is undetermined. Germline lookup yields CDR1 LGHNA and CDR2 YSLEER. Trimming stripped 0 bases from V and 4 bases from J, with 12 bases between. The CDR3 length is 15 residues.

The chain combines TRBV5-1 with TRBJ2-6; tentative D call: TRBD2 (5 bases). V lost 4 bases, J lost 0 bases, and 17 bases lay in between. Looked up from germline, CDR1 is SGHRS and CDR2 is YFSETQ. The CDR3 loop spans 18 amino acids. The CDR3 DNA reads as TGCGCCAGCAGCGCGGGTCTCTCCTCCTTCTCTGGGGCCAACGTCCTGACTTTC. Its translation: CASSAGLSSFSGANVLTF. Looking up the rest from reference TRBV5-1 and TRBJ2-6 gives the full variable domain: KAGVTQTPRYLIKTRGQQVTLSCSPISGHRSVSWYQQTPGQGLQFLFEYFSETQRNKGNFPGRFSGRQFSNSRSEMNVSTLELGDSALYLCASSAGLSSFSGANVLTFGAGSRLTVL.

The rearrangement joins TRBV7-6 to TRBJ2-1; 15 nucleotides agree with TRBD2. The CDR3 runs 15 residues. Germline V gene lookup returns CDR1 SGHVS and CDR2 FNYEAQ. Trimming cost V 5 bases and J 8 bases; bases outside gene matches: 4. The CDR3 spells CASSIGLAGGYEQFF. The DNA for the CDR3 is TGTGCCAGCAGCATTGGACTAGCGGGGGGGTATGAGCAGTTCTTC.

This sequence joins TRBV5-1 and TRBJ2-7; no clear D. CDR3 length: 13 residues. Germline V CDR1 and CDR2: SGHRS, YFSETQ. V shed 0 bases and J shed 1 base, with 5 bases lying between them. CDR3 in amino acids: CASSLESSYEQYF. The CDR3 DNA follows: TGCGCCAGCAGCTTGGAGAGTTCCTACGAGCAGTACTTC.

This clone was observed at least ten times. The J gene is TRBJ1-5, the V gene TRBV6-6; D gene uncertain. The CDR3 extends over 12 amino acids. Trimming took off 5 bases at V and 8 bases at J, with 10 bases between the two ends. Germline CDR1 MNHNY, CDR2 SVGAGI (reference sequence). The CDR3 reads CASSATREPQHF. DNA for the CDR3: TGTGCCAGCAGTGCAACTAGGGAGCCCCAGCATTTT.

The CDR3 is CASSEATGQGQYF. In nucleotides, the CDR3 is TGTGCCAGCAGTGAAGCCACCGGACAGGGCCAGTACTTC. The chain couples TRBV2 to TRBJ2-4; 8 nucleotides agree with TRBD1. Trimming took 0 bases from V and 13 from J; bases not matched to a gene: 5. CDR1 is SNHLY and CDR2 is FYNNEI in the germline V gene. The CDR3 sequence is 13 residues long.

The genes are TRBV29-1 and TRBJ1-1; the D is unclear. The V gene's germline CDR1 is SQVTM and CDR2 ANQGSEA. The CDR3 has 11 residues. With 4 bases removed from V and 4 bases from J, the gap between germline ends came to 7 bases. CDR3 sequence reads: CSVAGFTEAFF. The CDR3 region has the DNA TGCAGCGTTGCCGGGTTCACTGAAGCTTTCTTT.

CDR3 sequence reads: CASSRSTSHEQFF. In DNA, the CDR3 is TGTGCCAGCAGTCGGTCTACAAGCCATGAGCAGTTCTTC. The rearrangement joins TRBV27 to TRBJ2-1; D remains ambiguous. Per the germline V gene, CDR1 is MNHEY and CDR2 is SMNVEV (reference sequence). V was trimmed by 5 bases and J by 8 bases, leaving 13 bases between them. This CDR3 is built from 13 residues.

CDR3 loop: CAWSPGGKAFF. Written as DNA, the CDR3 is TGTGCCTGGAGTCCCGGGGGGAAAGCTTTCTTT. The chain is built from TRBV30 and TRBJ1-1; possibly TRBD1 for D (5 bases). Per the germline V gene, CDR1 is GTSNPN and CDR2 is SVGIG (reference sequence). V was trimmed by 2 bases and J by 9 bases, leaving 10 bases between them. CDR3 length: 11 amino acids.

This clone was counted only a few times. CDR3 residues: CASSEGLKNTGELFF. For the CDR3, the DNA is TGTGCCAGCAGTGAAGGTCTAAAAAACACCGGGGAGCTGTTTTTT. This chain uses TRBV2 with TRBJ2-2; no firm D call. The CDR3 sequence is 15 residues long. From germline, CDR1 is SNHLY and CDR2 FYNNEI. V gave up 1 base and J gave up 2 bases, with 8 bases separating them.

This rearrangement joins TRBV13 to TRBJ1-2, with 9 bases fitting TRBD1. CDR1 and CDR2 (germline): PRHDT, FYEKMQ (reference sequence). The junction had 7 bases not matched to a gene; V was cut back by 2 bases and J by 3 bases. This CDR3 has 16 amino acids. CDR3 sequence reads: CASSLQQGAVYYGYTF. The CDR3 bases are TGTGCCAGCAGCTTACAACAGGGGGCGGTGTACTATGGCTACACCTTC.

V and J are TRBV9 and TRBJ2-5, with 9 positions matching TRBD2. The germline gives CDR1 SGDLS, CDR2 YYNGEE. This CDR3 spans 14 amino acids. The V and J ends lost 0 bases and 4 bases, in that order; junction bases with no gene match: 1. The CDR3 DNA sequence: TGTGCCAGCAGCGTAGGAGCGGGGGGAGAGACCCAGTACTTC. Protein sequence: CASSVGAGGETQYF. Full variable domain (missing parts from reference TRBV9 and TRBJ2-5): DSGVTQTPKHLITATGQRVTLRCSPRSGDLSVYWYQQSLDQGLQFLIQYYNGEERAKGNILERFSAQQFPDLHSELNLSSLELGDSALYFCASSVGAGGETQYFGPGTRLLVL.

CDR3 protein: CASSRRDRVNTEAFF. CDR3 nucleotide sequence: TGTGCCAGCAGCCGCCGGGACAGGGTGAACACTGAAGCTTTCTTT. The V and J genes are TRBV27 and TRBJ1-1; 9 bases are shared with TRBD1. Germline V CDR1 and CDR2: MNHEY, SMNVEV (reference sequence). This CDR3 region has 15 residues. After removal of 6 bases from V and 0 bases from J, the junction contained 5 bases not matched to a gene.

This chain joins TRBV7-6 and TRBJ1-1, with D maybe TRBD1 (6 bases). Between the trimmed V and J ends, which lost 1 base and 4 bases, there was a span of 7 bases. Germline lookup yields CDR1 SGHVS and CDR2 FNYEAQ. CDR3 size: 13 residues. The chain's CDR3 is CASSLDRATEAFF. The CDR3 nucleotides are TGTGCCAGCAGCTTAGACAGGGCCACTGAAGCTTTCTTT.

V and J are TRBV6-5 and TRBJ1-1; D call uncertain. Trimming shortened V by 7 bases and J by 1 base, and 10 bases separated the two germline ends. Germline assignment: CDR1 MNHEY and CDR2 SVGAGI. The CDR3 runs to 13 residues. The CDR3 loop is CASTPTRNTEAFF. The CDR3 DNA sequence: TGTGCCAGCACCCCGACAAGGAACACTGAAGCTTTCTTT.

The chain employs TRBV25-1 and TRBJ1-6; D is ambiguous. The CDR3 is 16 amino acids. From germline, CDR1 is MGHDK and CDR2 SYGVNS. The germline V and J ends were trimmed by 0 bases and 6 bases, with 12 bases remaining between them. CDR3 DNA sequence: TGTGCCAGCAGTGAATATAGGCCCAATACTAATTCACCCCTCCACTTT. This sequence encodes CASSEYRPNTNSPLHF.

This CDR3 is CASSQGNYNEQFF. The CDR3, as DNA: TGCGCCAGCAGCCAAGGTAACTACAATGAGCAGTTCTTC. V and J are TRBV4-3 and TRBJ2-1; D not resolved. Germline V gene sequence: CDR1 LGHNA, CDR2 YSLEER. CDR3 size: 13 residues. Trimming shortened V by 1 base and J by 3 bases, and 4 bases separated the two germline ends.

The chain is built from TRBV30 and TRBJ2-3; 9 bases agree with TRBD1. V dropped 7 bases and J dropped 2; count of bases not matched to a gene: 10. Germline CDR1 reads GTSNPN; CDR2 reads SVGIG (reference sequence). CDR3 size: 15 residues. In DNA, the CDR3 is TGTGCCTCATCCCCGGGACAGGGTAACACAGATACGCAGTATTTT. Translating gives CASSPGQGNTDTQYF.

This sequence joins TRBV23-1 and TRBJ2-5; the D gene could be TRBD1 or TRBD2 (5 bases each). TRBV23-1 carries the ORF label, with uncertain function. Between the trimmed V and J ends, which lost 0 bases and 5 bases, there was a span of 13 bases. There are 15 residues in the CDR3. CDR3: CASSQSGTAPETQYF. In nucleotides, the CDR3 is TGCGCCAGCAGTCAATCAGGGACGGCCCCCGAGACCCAGTACTTC.

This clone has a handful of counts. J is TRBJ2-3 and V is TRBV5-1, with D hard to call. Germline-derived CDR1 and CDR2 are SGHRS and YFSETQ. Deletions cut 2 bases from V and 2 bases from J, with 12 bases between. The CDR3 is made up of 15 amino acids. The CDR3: CASSFMLGSTDTQYF. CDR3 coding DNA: TGCGCCAGCAGCTTCATGCTAGGTTCCACAGATACGCAGTATTTT.

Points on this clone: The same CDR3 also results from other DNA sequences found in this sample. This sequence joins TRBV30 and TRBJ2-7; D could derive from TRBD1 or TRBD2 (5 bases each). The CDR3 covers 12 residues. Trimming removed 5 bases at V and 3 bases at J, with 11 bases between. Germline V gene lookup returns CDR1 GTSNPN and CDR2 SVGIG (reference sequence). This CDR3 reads CAWSEGFYEQYF. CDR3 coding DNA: TGTGCCTGGTCCGAGGGGTTCTACGAGCAGTACTTC.

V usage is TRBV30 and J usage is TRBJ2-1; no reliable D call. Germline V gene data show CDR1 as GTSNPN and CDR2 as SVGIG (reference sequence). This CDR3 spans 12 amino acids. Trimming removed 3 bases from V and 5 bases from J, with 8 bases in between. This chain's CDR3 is CAWSAWDNEQFF. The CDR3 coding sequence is TGTGCCTGGAGCGCCTGGGACAATGAGCAGTTCTTC.